This TCR beta chain came from a study of CD8 T cells in ankylosing spondylitis. The study, taken as a whole, reports: Disease-linked clones were found to be CD8+ and relatively rare in peripheral blood. Some motif variants had been reported before (in reactive arthritis synovial fluid and blood). For ankylosing spondylitis blood, a TCR beta motif of 7 or 8 highly homologous variants appeared characteristic. Reportedly, disease-linked clones are significantly enriched in ankylosing spondylitis patients' matched synovial fluid.

This clonotype was recorded many times. Its antigen is undetermined. TCRdb ran MiXCR on the 5' RACE reads and lists one entry per CDR3 protein. The sample includes 150,000 to 200,000 distinct CDR3 sequences, roughly 13% of them seen just once. The CDR3 is 13 amino acids. Germline CDR1 reads MNHEY; CDR2 reads SVGEGT. The V gene lost 2 bases and the J gene lost 11 bases, with 15 bases spanning the gap. The chain employs TRBV6-2 or TRBV6-3 and TRBJ1-1; D ambiguous. The sequence was obtained from a female donor with ankylosing spondylitis or in good health (not recorded which). The sequenced sample was blood, either unsorted or a sorted T cell fraction (not recorded which). The CDR3 DNA is TGTGCCAGCAGTTACCCACCTCGAGTGGAGGCTTTCTTT. This gives the protein CASSYPPRVEAFF.